The 9 T cell receptor beta chains below come from one sample, sequenced in a study of CD8 T cells in ankylosing spondylitis (dated by TCRdb to 2016 to 2017). Study-wide findings and limitations: Blood from ankylosing spondylitis patients appeared to be characterized by a TCR beta motif composed of under ten highly homologous amino acid variants.

The method behind the library was 5' RACE. Sequencing was carried out with an Illumina HiSeq 2500. The public reads were run again by TCRdb, first through fastp at Q25 and then through MiXCR, and only productive beta chains were kept. Identical CDR3 protein sequences are pooled into one entry, listed with their most common genes and DNA. The sample yields around 770,000 distinct CDR3 sequences; roughly 20% were counted once. Around 19% of the sample belongs to the ten largest clones. These receptors' antigens are unknown. Sequenced input: blood, either unsorted or a sorted T cell fraction (not recorded which). Receptors were obtained from a male donor with ankylosing spondylitis.

This clonotype turned up a few times. The V gene is TRBV5-1, the J gene TRBJ1-6; weak D call: TRBD1 (6 bases). Trimming left V 3 bases short and J 9 bases short, with 16 bases between. CDR1 SGHRS and CDR2 YFSETQ come from the germline V gene. The CDR3 length is 15 residues. The DNA of the CDR3 is TGCGCCAGCAGCTCCGCAACAGGGTCCTCTTCACCCCTCCACTTT. This gives the protein CASSSATGSSSPLHF.

J is TRBJ1-3 and V is TRBV6-5; 7 nucleotides line up with TRBD1. CDR1 MNHEY and CDR2 SVGAGI come from the germline V gene. Trimming cost V 6 bases and J 0 bases; bases outside gene matches: 8. This CDR3 comprises 16 residues. CDR3 protein: CASRYTGQNSGNTIYF. CDR3 in DNA: TGTGCCAGCAGGTATACGGGACAGAACTCTGGAAACACCATATATTTT.

The chain carries TRBV7-8 and TRBJ2-2; 7 bases are shared with TRBD2. The CDR3 covers 14 residues. Trimming at V came to 7 bases and at J to 7 bases, leaving 9 bases not matched to a gene. Germline lookup yields CDR1 SGHVS and CDR2 FQNEAQ. The CDR3 sequence: CASTVRGGHGELFF. CDR3 in DNA: TGTGCCAGCACCGTCCGGGGAGGGCACGGGGAGCTGTTTTTT.

The chain links TRBV11-3 to TRBJ1-1; D is uncertain. V lost 8 bases to trimming and J lost 1 base, with 11 bases between them. The CDR3 runs 13 residues. CDR1 and CDR2 (germline): SGHNT, YENEEA. The CDR3 region is CASGVIRNTEAFF. For the CDR3, the DNA is TGTGCCAGCGGGGTGATAAGGAACACTGAAGCTTTCTTT.

The CDR3 DNA reads TGTGCCACCAGCAGAGAGTGGCAGCTCTCCTACGAGCAGTACTTC. It encodes CATSREWQLSYEQYF. The chain uses TRBV15 and TRBJ2-7; no reliable D call. Trimming pared 0 bases from V and 0 bases from J, leaving 9 bases between. In germline, CDR1 is LNHNV, CDR2 YYDKDF (reference sequence). CDR3 length equals 15 residues. Using reference TRBV15 and TRBJ2-7 for the parts outside the CDR3, the full variable domain is DAMVIQNPRYQVTQFGKPVTLSCSQTLNHNVMYWYQQKSSQAPKLLFHYYDKDFNNEADTPDNFQSRRPNTSFCFLDIRSPGLGDTAMYLCATSREWQLSYEQYFGPGTRLTVT.

The gene calls are TRBV20-1 and TRBJ2-7; D is unclear. This CDR3 comprises 12 residues. The V gene lost 5 bases and the J gene lost 5 bases, with 13 bases spanning the gap. CDR1 is DFQATT, CDR2 SNEGSKA, per germline (reference sequence). CDR3 nucleotides: TGCAGTGCTGGCGTCCCGCCGAACGAGCAGTACTTC. This translates into CSAGVPPNEQYF.

The rearrangement joins TRBV6-1 to TRBJ1-1, with a weak D call TRBD1 (5 bases). Germline V CDR1 and CDR2: MNHNS, SASEGT. Trimming took 7 bases from V and 1 from J, leaving 19 bases between them. The CDR3 is made up of 16 amino acids. CDR3 loop: CASILPPNRKNTEAFF. The CDR3 coding sequence is TGTGCCAGCATCCTCCCCCCCAACAGGAAGAACACTGAAGCTTTCTTT.

The gene calls are TRBV5-1 and TRBJ1-1; TRBD1 is a possible D gene (6 bases). CDR1 is SGHRS and CDR2 is YFSETQ in the germline V gene. Trimming shortened V by 4 bases and J by 8 bases, and 18 bases separated the two germline ends. The CDR3 has 14 residues. This CDR3 reads CASSMGAGLVEAFF. The CDR3 DNA is TGCGCCAGCAGCATGGGGGCAGGACTAGTCGAAGCTTTCTTT.

This clonotype showed up just a few times. The chain uses TRBV5-1 and TRBJ2-1; D is unclear. CDR3 size: 14 residues. V was cut by 0 bases and J by 7 bases, with 11 bases left in between. Germline lookup yields CDR1 SGHRS and CDR2 YFSETQ. The CDR3 spells CASSLEFGGNEQFF. For the CDR3, the DNA is TGCGCCAGCAGCTTGGAATTCGGTGGTAATGAGCAGTTCTTC.